This T cell receptor (beta chain) was recorded in a study of blood T cell repertoires in COVID-19. The overall study: The United States, Italy and Spain were the sources of the acute and convalescent COVID-19 samples. PBMCs, B-cell-depleted T cells, or T cells provided the cDNA or gDNA that made up the material.

The authors' processing: Reference gene primers were amplified, and this amplification served to estimate nucleated cell counts. Profiled with immunoSEQ multiplex PCR; TCRdb holds only in-frame clones, not every one. V and J calls and clone size are copied from that table; D and trimming were computed from the DNA. Of roughly 200,000 clones in the sample, 70% to 85% were seen once. The TCR comes from a man over 45 who had recovered from COVID-19. Source material: peripheral blood.

In nucleotides, the CDR3 is TGTGCCAGCAGTTTCGGCAGGGGTTGGGATACGCAGTATTTT. It codes for CASSFGRGWDTQYF. The genes are TRBV27 and TRBJ2-3, with TRBD1 as a possible D gene (6 bases). Trimming took 3 bases from V and 6 from J, leaving 13 bases between them. Germline V lookup: CDR1 MNHEY, CDR2 SMNVEV (reference sequence). There are 14 residues in the CDR3.